These 26 T cell receptor beta chains share one sample of origin, sequenced in a study of cytomegalovirus exposure and HLA in healthy donors. The primer mix had 60 Vbeta and 13 Jbeta primers. Data came from immunoSEQ multiplex PCR; TCRdb stores just in-frame clones and leaves some out. Of around 160,000 clones detected, 55% to 70% appear once; the ten largest clones hold around 3%. The sequenced material came from PBMCs. These receptors were taken from a woman between 40 and 50 years old in good health and CMV-seropositive.

This clone was seen only a few times. J is TRBJ1-2 and V is TRBV5-1; 8 bases map to TRBD1. The length of the CDR3 is 13 residues. The junction had 5 bases not matched to a gene; V was cut back by 7 bases and J by 3 bases. In germline, CDR1 is SGHRS, CDR2 YFSETQ. DNA of the CDR3: TGCGCCAGCGGTGAGACAGGGGACTATGGCTACACCTTC. This translates into CASGETGDYGYTF.

The chain employs TRBV9 and TRBJ2-3; D remains ambiguous. This CDR3 has 14 amino acids. The germline V gene encodes CDR1 SGDLS and CDR2 YYNGEE. The V gene lost 0 bases and the J gene lost 1 base, with 6 bases spanning the gap. CDR3 DNA: TGTGCCAGCAGCGTAGAACGGGGCACAGATACGCAGTATTTT. This translates into CASSVERGTDTQYF.

The chain joins TRBV19 to TRBJ1-1; 7 positions match TRBD1. The CDR3 sequence is 15 residues long. CDR1 is LNHDA, CDR2 SQIVND, per germline (reference sequence). The trim removed 5 bases at V and 4 bases at J, leaving 10 bases unmatched. CDR3 region: CASSPSGQWGTEAFF. The DNA of the CDR3 is TGTGCCAGTAGTCCATCGGGACAGTGGGGCACTGAAGCTTTCTTT.

J is TRBJ2-7 and V is TRBV2; maybe TRBD1 (7 bases). There are 13 residues in the CDR3. Per germline, CDR1 SNHLY and CDR2 FYNNEI. V was trimmed by 7 bases and J by 3 bases, leaving 13 bases between them. The CDR3 here is CASTRQGGYEQYF. CDR3 sequence (DNA): TGTGCCAGCACGAGACAGGGAGGCTACGAGCAGTACTTC.

This clone has just one count. The CDR3 sequence: CASSLGLSNTEAFF. In DNA, the CDR3 is TGCGCCAGCAGCTTGGGACTCTCGAACACTGAAGCTTTCTTT. The chain has TRBV5-1 and TRBJ1-1; D ambiguous. Trimming left V 0 bases short and J 1 base short, with 7 bases between. The CDR3 sequence is 14 residues long. CDR1 is SGHRS, CDR2 YFSETQ, per germline.

As concerns this clone: The same CDR3 also results from other DNA sequences found in this sample. CDR3 residues: CASSGHKNTEAFF. Written as DNA, the CDR3 is TGTGCCAGCAGTGGACATAAGAACACTGAAGCTTTCTTT. The chain is built from TRBV28 and TRBJ1-1; D possibly corresponds to TRBD1 (5 bases). Germline CDR1 MDHEN, CDR2 SYDVKM. Trimming stripped 5 bases from V and 1 base from J, with 8 bases between. CDR3 size: 13 residues.

The rearrangement joins TRBV9 to TRBJ2-5; no clear D gene. Germline CDR1 reads SGDLS; CDR2 reads YYNGEE. This CDR3 comprises 14 residues. V was pared by 1 base and J by 2 bases, with 9 bases between. This chain's CDR3 is CASSVSPAQETQYF. CDR3 coding DNA: TGTGCCAGCAGCGTATCCCCCGCGCAAGAGACCCAGTACTTC.

This chain links TRBV27 with TRBJ2-3; TRBD1 agrees at 11 bases. CDR3 length equals 14 residues. V lost 6 bases to trimming and J lost 4 bases; unmatched junction nucleotides: 3. Germline CDR1 is MNHEY and CDR2 is SMNVEV (reference sequence). The CDR3 DNA reads as TGTGCCAGCAGCCGGACAGGGGGCCCAGATACGCAGTATTTT. Translated, it gives CASSRTGGPDTQYF.

This sequence joins TRBV9 and TRBJ2-3; D is uncertain. Germline CDR1 SGDLS, CDR2 YYNGEE. The CDR3 loop spans 11 amino acids. The V and J ends lost 4 bases and 5 bases respectively, with 5 bases between them. As DNA, the CDR3 is TGTGCCAGCAGCATCAGAGATACGCAGTATTTT. It codes for CASSIRDTQYF. Complete variable domain (other parts from reference TRBV9 and TRBJ2-3): DSGVTQTPKHLITATGQRVTLRCSPRSGDLSVYWYQQSLDQGLQFLIQYYNGEERAKGNILERFSAQQFPDLHSELNLSSLELGDSALYFCASSIRDTQYFGPGTRLTVL.

The chain is built from TRBV2 and TRBJ1-4; 10 bases are a match to TRBD1. This CDR3 is built from 13 residues. The germline gives CDR1 SNHLY, CDR2 FYNNEI. The V segment lost 7 bases and the J segment 13 bases; nucleotides outside the gene matches: 9. Written as DNA, the CDR3 is TGTGCCAGCATTCCGGGACAGGGGCCAATACTGTTTTTT. Translated: CASIPGQGPILFF.

The V gene is TRBV15, the J gene TRBJ2-2; 7 bases are shared with TRBD1. Per the germline V gene, CDR1 is LNHNV and CDR2 is YYDKDF (reference sequence). With V trimmed by 5 bases and J by 1 base, 4 bases remained unmatched. The CDR3 runs to 15 residues. Here the CDR3 DNA reads TGTGCCACCAGCTACCGACAGGGGAACACCGGGGAGCTGTTTTTT. Its protein product is CATSYRQGNTGELFF. Full variable domain (remainder filled in from reference TRBV15 and TRBJ2-2): DAMVIQNPRYQVTQFGKPVTLSCSQTLNHNVMYWYQQKSSQAPKLLFHYYDKDFNNEADTPDNFQSRRPNTSFCFLDIRSPGLGDTAMYLCATSYRQGNTGELFFGEGSRLTVL.

The J gene is TRBJ1-3, the V gene TRBV10-3, with D tentatively TRBD1 (6 bases). The CDR3 spans 17 residues. The V gene's germline CDR1 is ENHRY and CDR2 SYGVKD. The V and J ends lost 0 bases and 10 bases respectively, with 22 bases between them. The CDR3 DNA reads as TGTGCCATCAGTGAGTCGACTGGGGGCAGGACCGTTGATACCATATATTTT. Translating gives CAISESTGGRTVDTIYF.

This chain joins TRBV5-1 and TRBJ1-3; D possibly corresponds to TRBD1 (5 bases). This CDR3 region has 15 residues. Germline CDR1 and CDR2: SGHRS and YFSETQ. Trimming shortened V by 1 base and J by 0 bases, and 8 bases separated the two germline ends. CDR3 in DNA: TGCGCCAGCAGCTTGCAGGGTAGCTCTGGAAACACCATATATTTT. It yields the protein CASSLQGSSGNTIYF.

The chain uses TRBV7-2 and TRBJ2-7; TRBD1 matches 11 bases. J lost 3 bases, V lost 6 bases, and 16 bases had no gene match. CDR1 is SGHTA, CDR2 FQGNSA, per germline. CDR3 length: 18 amino acids. This CDR3 is CASSPSRDRGFRGYEQYF. CDR3 sequence (DNA): TGTGCCAGCAGTCCTTCCCGGGACAGGGGGTTTCGAGGCTACGAGCAGTACTTC.

The V and J genes are TRBV19 and TRBJ2-1; tentatively, D is TRBD2 (5 bases). Per the germline V gene, CDR1 is LNHDA and CDR2 is SQIVND (reference sequence). CDR3 length: 13 amino acids. The V and J ends lost 5 bases and 5 bases respectively, with 10 bases between them. The CDR3 bases are TGTGCCAGTAGTCAGACTACCCACAATGAGCAGTTCTTC. This codes for CASSQTTHNEQFF.

The V call is TRBV10-3, the J call TRBJ1-4; TRBD1 aligns across 7 bases. This CDR3 spans 15 amino acids. V was pared by 3 bases and J by 11 bases, with 12 bases of the junction left unmatched. Germline V gene lookup returns CDR1 ENHRY and CDR2 SYGVKD. The CDR3 nucleotides read TGTGCCATCAGTGAAGGTCCGGGACAGAGGGAGAAACTGTTTTTT. The encoded protein is CAISEGPGQREKLFF.

The rearrangement links TRBV4-3 to TRBJ1-2; D gene unclear. CDR1 is LGHNA, CDR2 YSLEER, per germline. The V end was cut by 0 bases, the J end by 4 bases, with 9 bases between. CDR3 length equals 14 residues. CDR3 protein: CASSQDFSGYGYTF. CDR3 bases: TGCGCCAGCAGCCAAGATTTTTCAGGCTATGGCTACACCTTC.

The J gene is TRBJ1-2, the V gene TRBV4-3, with 8 bases lining up with TRBD1. Per the germline V gene, CDR1 is LGHNA and CDR2 is YSLEER. This CDR3 is 14 amino acids long. With V trimmed by 0 bases and J by 7 bases, 4 bases remained unmatched. This CDR3 is CASSQEAGGVGYTF. In DNA, the CDR3 is TGCGCCAGCAGCCAAGAGGCAGGGGGCGTTGGCTACACCTTC.

The chain carries TRBV18 and TRBJ1-1, with a possible D match to TRBD1 (5 bases). Germline V lookup: CDR1 KGHSH, CDR2 LQKENI. This CDR3 has 15 residues. The V end was cut by 8 bases, the J end by 1 base, with 17 bases between. This CDR3 reads CASQMGGYQNTEAFF. CDR3 coding DNA: TGTGCCAGCCAAATGGGGGGTTATCAGAACACTGAAGCTTTCTTT. The full variable domain, completed using reference TRBV18 and TRBJ1-1, is NAGVMQNPRHLVRRRGQEARLRCSPMKGHSHVYWYRQLPEEGLKFMVYLQKENIIDESGMPKERFSAEFPKEGPSILRIQQVVRGDSAAYFCASQMGGYQNTEAFFGQGTRLTVV.

This clone was seen only a few times. The chain is built from TRBV4-3 and TRBJ2-7; TRBD2 matches at 7 bases. Germline V gives CDR1 LGHNA, CDR2 YSLEER. After removal of 0 bases from V and 3 bases from J, the junction contained 5 bases not matched to a gene. The CDR3 covers 15 residues. CDR3 amino acids: CASSQEGGSGYEQYF. The CDR3, as DNA: TGCGCCAGCAGCCAAGAGGGCGGGAGCGGCTACGAGCAGTACTTC.

The chain has TRBV4-1 and TRBJ1-1; D uncertain. Trimming removed 0 bases at V and 4 bases at J, with 12 bases between. This CDR3 is built from 15 residues. Per germline, CDR1 MGHRA and CDR2 YSYEKL. This CDR3 is CASSQEGRYGTEAFF. The CDR3 DNA sequence: TGCGCCAGCAGCCAAGAGGGGAGGTACGGCACTGAAGCTTTCTTT.

The chain combines TRBV7-6 with TRBJ2-7; a weak D match, TRBD2 (6 bases). There are 14 residues in the CDR3. The germline V gene encodes CDR1 SGHVS and CDR2 FNYEAQ. The V end lost 5 bases, the J end lost 0 bases, and 11 bases lay between the germline ends. DNA for the CDR3: TGTGCCAGCAGCCCTTCTAGCGACTCCTACGAGCAGTACTTC. Protein product: CASSPSSDSYEQYF.

This chain uses TRBV28 with TRBJ2-3, with 10 bases that match TRBD1. Trimming took 1 base from V and 4 from J; bases not matched to a gene: 8. Per the germline V gene, CDR1 is MDHEN and CDR2 is SYDVKM. The CDR3 totals 17 residues. The CDR3 nucleotides are TGTGCCAGCAGTTTATCTGGGACAGGGGATAAGGCAGATACGCAGTATTTT. Translated, it gives CASSLSGTGDKADTQYF.

This chain joins TRBV5-4 and TRBJ2-1; 8 nucleotides align to TRBD2. This CDR3 region has 15 residues. Per the germline V gene, CDR1 is SGHNT and CDR2 is YYREEE (reference sequence). Trimming removed 4 bases from V and 1 base from J; junction bases left unmatched: 4. CDR3 bases: TGTGCCAGCAGCCCACGGGAGGGTTCCTACAATGAGCAGTTCTTC. It codes for CASSPREGSYNEQFF.

J is TRBJ2-7 and V is TRBV28, with 9 bases matching TRBD1. Trimming cost V 5 bases and J 5 bases; bases outside gene matches: 10. Germline V gene lookup returns CDR1 MDHEN and CDR2 SYDVKM. This CDR3 is 15 amino acids long. The CDR3 spells CASSEAGTGTHEQYF. The CDR3 bases are TGTGCCAGCAGTGAAGCCGGGACAGGGACCCACGAGCAGTACTTC.

The V and J genes are TRBV10-3 and TRBJ2-3, with 9 nucleotides matching TRBD2. Germline CDR1 ENHRY, CDR2 SYGVKD. This CDR3 is built from 15 residues. Losses at the gene ends were 1 base for V and 10 bases for J; bases not matched to a gene: 9. The CDR3 reads CAISELIAGDGSQYF. The CDR3, as DNA: TGTGCCATCAGTGAGTTGATAGCGGGAGACGGGTCGCAGTATTTT.